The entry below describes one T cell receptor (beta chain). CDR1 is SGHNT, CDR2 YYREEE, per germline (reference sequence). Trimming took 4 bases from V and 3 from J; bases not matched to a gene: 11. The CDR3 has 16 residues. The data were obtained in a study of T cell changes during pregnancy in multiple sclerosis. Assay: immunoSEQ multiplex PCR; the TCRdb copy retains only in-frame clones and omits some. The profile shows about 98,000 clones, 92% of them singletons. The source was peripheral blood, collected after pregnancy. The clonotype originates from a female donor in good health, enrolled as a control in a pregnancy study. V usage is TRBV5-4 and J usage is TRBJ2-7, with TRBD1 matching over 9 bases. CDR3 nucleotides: TGTGCCAGCAGCCGTCGGGGGGACAGGGAGGTCTACGAGCAGTACTTC. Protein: CASSRRGDREVYEQYF.